This TCR beta chain was captured by sequencing in a study of cytomegalovirus exposure and HLA in healthy donors. Study context: The same platform was used for the roughly 120 validation repertoires as for the approximately 610 first-cohort repertoires, as reported in a later analysis. Overall study findings and caveats: Subsequent analysis of the 120 or so validation repertoires found a tendency for first-cohort TCR clusters to co-occur. The study labeled more than 150 TCR beta chains cytomegalovirus-associated.

This clone is a singleton in its sample. Its specificity is unknown. Unmatched junction bases numbered 7, after V lost 5 bases and J lost 3 bases. The CDR3 is 13 amino acids. Germline-derived CDR1 and CDR2 are SQVTM and ANQGSEA. The assay was immunoSEQ multiplex PCR, and TCRdb's table has in-frame clones only and misses some. This table holds roughly 240,000 clones, about 83% found once. The origin of this receptor is a man between 18 and 35 years old in good health and CMV-seronegative. The sample was PBMCs. V and J are TRBV29-1 and TRBJ2-7; 7 nucleotides align to TRBD2. CDR3 in amino acids: CSVSLSGGYEQYF. The DNA of the CDR3 is TGCAGCGTTAGTCTCTCGGGGGGCTACGAGCAGTACTTC.